These T cell receptor beta chains were read from a single sample in a study of T cells after yellow fever vaccination. TCRdb independently ran MiXCR on the 5' RACE reads; one entry per CDR3 protein. This sample has just under 600,000 distinct CDR3 sequences, with roughly 13% found just once. This specimen was PBMCs, taken on the day of the yellow fever booster vaccination. The receptors originated from a man aged 30 to 39 who received the YFV17D yellow fever vaccine. CDR3s include the opening cysteine and the closing phenylalanine or tryptophan. A D gene is named only where the DNA matches it firmly. Only part of the rows carry a size: once, few, many, or a class if the clone is expanded.

j_gene: TRBJ2-7
d_gene: NA
v_gene: TRBV20-1
abundance: many
CDR3aa: CSARLPPERDFAYEQYF
CDR3nt: TGCAGTGCTAGACTCCCACCCGAACGGGACTTTGCCTACGAGCAGTACTTC

j_gene: TRBJ2-7
d_gene: NA
v_gene: TRBV20-1
abundance: few
CDR3aa: CSASSSGSPYEQYF
CDR3nt: TGCAGTGCTAGTAGTTCGGGCAGCCCCTACGAGCAGTACTTC

j_gene: TRBJ2-7
d_gene: TRBD1
v_gene: TRBV20-1
abundance: NA
CDR3aa: CSARRIYGTGKEEQYF
CDR3nt: TGCAGTGCTCGCAGAATTTACGGGACAGGGAAAGAAGAGCAGTACTTC

j_gene: TRBJ2-1
d_gene: NA
v_gene: TRBV9
abundance: NA
CDR3aa: CASSVARDPRGNEQFF
CDR3nt: TGTGCCAGCAGCGTCGCCCGGGACCCCCGGGGCAATGAGCAGTTCTTC

j_gene: TRBJ2-1
d_gene: NA
v_gene: TRBV5-5
abundance: NA
CDR3aa: CASSTGGRSYNEQFF
CDR3nt: TGTGCCAGCAGCACCGGTGGGAGGTCCTACAATGAGCAGTTCTTC

j_gene: TRBJ2-2
d_gene: TRBD1
v_gene: TRBV13
abundance: NA
CDR3aa: CASSLTGDFTGELFF
CDR3nt: TGTGCCAGCAGCTTAACAGGGGATTTCACCGGGGAGCTGTTTTTT

j_gene: TRBJ1-2
d_gene: TRBD1
v_gene: TRBV28
abundance: few
CDR3aa: CASRTGGDYGYTF
CDR3nt: TGTGCCAGCAGGACAGGGGGTGACTATGGCTACACCTTC

j_gene: TRBJ2-3
d_gene: TRBD1
v_gene: TRBV10-3
abundance: few
CDR3aa: CAISGQGSDTQYF
CDR3nt: TGTGCCATCAGTGGACAGGGGTCAGATACGCAGTATTTT

j_gene: TRBJ2-6
d_gene: TRBD2
v_gene: TRBV6-5
abundance: few
CDR3aa: CASSYSTSGTGANVLTF
CDR3nt: TGTGCCAGCAGTTACTCGACTAGCGGGACTGGGGCCAACGTCCTGACTTTC

j_gene: TRBJ2-1
d_gene: TRBD2
v_gene: TRBV30
abundance: few
CDR3aa: CAWTWEGWKDEQFF
CDR3nt: TGTGCCTGGACGTGGGAGGGTTGGAAGGATGAGCAGTTCTTC

j_gene: TRBJ2-3
d_gene: NA
v_gene: TRBV7-9
abundance: NA
CDR3aa: CASSATGDTQYF
CDR3nt: TGTGCCAGCAGCGCTACGGGGGATACGCAGTATTTT

j_gene: TRBJ2-7
d_gene: TRBD1
v_gene: TRBV7-2
abundance: few
CDR3aa: CASSLEGGNYEQYF
CDR3nt: TGTGCCAGCAGCTTAGAAGGGGGCAATTACGAGCAGTACTTC

j_gene: TRBJ2-1
d_gene: NA
v_gene: TRBV19
abundance: few
CDR3aa: CASRKAGRRGDNEQFF
CDR3nt: TGTGCCAGTCGGAAGGCAGGGAGGAGAGGGGACAATGAGCAGTTCTTC

j_gene: TRBJ2-2
d_gene: NA
v_gene: TRBV29-1
abundance: few
CDR3aa: CSAQSETLSTGELFF
CDR3nt: TGCAGCGCCCAGTCCGAGACCCTCTCCACCGGGGAGCTGTTTTTT

j_gene: TRBJ1-5
d_gene: TRBD1
v_gene: TRBV27
abundance: NA
CDR3aa: CASKTGQVGQPQHF
CDR3nt: TGTGCCAGCAAAACCGGACAGGTGGGCCAGCCCCAGCATTTT

j_gene: TRBJ2-5
d_gene: NA
v_gene: TRBV7-9
abundance: NA
CDR3aa: CASSRTLLESQETQYF
CDR3nt: TGTGCCAGCAGCCGAACTTTATTAGAATCACAAGAGACCCAGTACTTC

j_gene: TRBJ2-3
d_gene: NA
v_gene: TRBV5-1
abundance: NA
CDR3aa: CASSLADRGEVPTDTQYF
CDR3nt: TGCGCCAGCAGCTTGGCCGATAGGGGGGAGGTACCCACAGATACGCAGTATTTT

j_gene: TRBJ2-2
d_gene: TRBD1
v_gene: TRBV2
abundance: few
CDR3aa: CASRDRERHTGELFF
CDR3nt: TGTGCCAGCAGAGACAGGGAGAGGCACACCGGGGAGCTGTTTTTT

j_gene: TRBJ2-5
d_gene: NA
v_gene: TRBV15
abundance: many
CDR3aa: CATSRDKGQETQYF
CDR3nt: TGTGCCACCAGCAGAGATAAGGGACAAGAGACCCAGTACTTC

j_gene: TRBJ2-5
d_gene: NA
v_gene: TRBV7-2
abundance: NA
CDR3aa: CATNPPGRAGETQYF
CDR3nt: TGTGCCACCAACCCGCCTGGCCGTGCGGGGGAGACCCAGTACTTC

j_gene: TRBJ2-1
d_gene: TRBD2
v_gene: TRBV19
abundance: few
CDR3aa: CASSEVGTSGSLSPLGEQFF
CDR3nt: TGTGCCAGTAGTGAAGTCGGGACTAGCGGGAGTCTCTCCCCCCTAGGTGAGCAGTTCTTC

j_gene: TRBJ1-1
d_gene: NA
v_gene: TRBV7-9
abundance: few
CDR3aa: CASSLGPNDSFF
CDR3nt: TGTGCCAGCAGCTTAGGACCGAACGATTCTTTCTTT

j_gene: TRBJ2-1
d_gene: TRBD2
v_gene: TRBV14
abundance: NA
CDR3aa: CASSQDAGGSLVEQFF
CDR3nt: TGTGCCAGCAGCCAAGACGCGGGAGGATCGTTGGTAGAGCAGTTCTTC

j_gene: TRBJ2-7
d_gene: TRBD1
v_gene: TRBV20-1
abundance: few
CDR3aa: CSARDWTGQYEQYF
CDR3nt: TGCAGTGCTAGAGATTGGACAGGGCAGTACGAGCAGTACTTC

j_gene: TRBJ2-7
d_gene: NA
v_gene: TRBV6-1
abundance: NA
CDR3aa: CASSVGFQKVYEQYF
CDR3nt: TGTGCCAGCAGTGTGGGATTCCAGAAAGTCTACGAGCAGTACTTC

j_gene: TRBJ2-1
d_gene: NA
v_gene: TRBV5-1
abundance: NA
CDR3aa: CASSAGWGAGEQFF
CDR3nt: TGCGCCAGCAGCGCTGGATGGGGGGCCGGGGAGCAGTTCTTC

j_gene: TRBJ2-5
d_gene: TRBD2
v_gene: TRBV12-3/TRBV12-4
abundance: NA
CDR3aa: CASSLRTSQTQYF
CDR3nt: TGTGCCAGCAGTTTAAGGACTAGTCAGACCCAGTACTTC

j_gene: TRBJ1-1
d_gene: NA
v_gene: TRBV4-3
abundance: few
CDR3aa: CASSQNQGRTEAFF
CDR3nt: TGCGCCAGCAGCCAAAATCAGGGACGCACTGAAGCTTTCTTT

j_gene: TRBJ2-7
d_gene: TRBD2
v_gene: TRBV15
abundance: many
CDR3aa: CATSREGGGYEQYF
CDR3nt: TGTGCCACCAGCAGAGAGGGGGGGGGCTACGAGCAGTACTTC

j_gene: TRBJ2-5
d_gene: NA
v_gene: TRBV20-1
abundance: NA
CDR3aa: CSAGFHSSQETQYF
CDR3nt: TGCAGTGCTGGATTCCATAGCAGTCAAGAGACCCAGTACTTC

j_gene: TRBJ2-2
d_gene: TRBD1
v_gene: TRBV6-1
abundance: NA
CDR3aa: CASSNRGATGELFF
CDR3nt: TGTGCCAGCAGCAACAGGGGGGCAACCGGGGAGCTGTTTTTT

j_gene: TRBJ1-2
d_gene: TRBD1
v_gene: TRBV25-1
abundance: few
CDR3aa: CASSLNTGGSGYTF
CDR3nt: TGTGCCAGCAGTCTCAACACAGGGGGCAGTGGCTACACCTTC

j_gene: TRBJ2-1
d_gene: TRBD2
v_gene: TRBV4-1
abundance: many
CDR3aa: CASSQSGNYNEQFF
CDR3nt: TGCGCCAGCAGCCAGAGCGGGAATTACAATGAGCAGTTCTTC

j_gene: TRBJ1-1
d_gene: NA
v_gene: TRBV27
abundance: few
CDR3aa: CASIPIAGRSPMNTEAFF
CDR3nt: TGTGCCAGCATCCCAATAGCGGGACGGAGCCCCATGAACACTGAAGCTTTCTTT

j_gene: TRBJ2-3
d_gene: TRBD1
v_gene: TRBV29-1
abundance: NA
CDR3aa: CSVGQGEDTQYF
CDR3nt: TGCAGCGTAGGACAGGGGGAGGATACGCAGTATTTT

j_gene: TRBJ2-7
d_gene: NA
v_gene: TRBV7-2
abundance: many
CDR3aa: CASSFRDTYEQYF
CDR3nt: TGTGCCAGCAGCTTCCGGGACACGTACGAGCAGTACTTC

j_gene: TRBJ2-5
d_gene: NA
v_gene: TRBV7-8
abundance: NA
CDR3aa: CASSLIRGLETQYF
CDR3nt: TGTGCCAGCAGCTTAATTCGGGGACTAGAGACCCAGTACTTC

j_gene: TRBJ2-3
d_gene: TRBD2
v_gene: TRBV5-1
abundance: few
CDR3aa: CASSTTSVADTQYF
CDR3nt: TGCGCCAGCAGCACGACTAGCGTGGCAGATACGCAGTATTTT

j_gene: TRBJ2-1
d_gene: NA
v_gene: TRBV5-5
abundance: NA
CDR3aa: CASSIGALPITYNEQFF
CDR3nt: TGTGCCAGCAGCATCGGGGCACTCCCAATCACCTACAATGAGCAGTTCTTC

j_gene: TRBJ2-7
d_gene: NA
v_gene: TRBV20-1
abundance: NA
CDR3aa: CSASEHTISYELYF
CDR3nt: TGCAGTGCTAGTGAACACACGATCTCCTACGAGCTGTACTTC

j_gene: TRBJ2-5
d_gene: TRBD1
v_gene: TRBV15
abundance: NA
CDR3aa: CATSTYVTGSETQYF
CDR3nt: TGTGCCACCAGCACTTACGTGACAGGGTCGGAGACCCAGTACTTC